The 4 T cell receptor beta chains given below trace back to one sample, sequenced in a study of CD8 T cells in ankylosing spondylitis. One entry per CDR3 protein, called by TCRdb with MiXCR from the 5' RACE reads. The sample has 200,000 to 250,000 distinct CDR3 sequences, roughly 24% seen once. Sequenced sample: blood, either unsorted or a sorted T cell fraction (not recorded which). The receptor source for this set is a male donor with ankylosing spondylitis or in good health (not recorded which).

This clonotype showed up many times. The CDR3 bases are TGTGCCATCAGTGGAGGACTAGTAGTCGACGAGCAGTACTTC. Translating it yields CAISGGLVVDEQYF. V is TRBV10-3 and J is TRBJ2-7, with 7 bases lining up with TRBD2. The CDR3 extends over 14 amino acids. V dropped 4 bases and J dropped 5; count of bases not matched to a gene: 8. Germline V gives CDR1 ENHRY, CDR2 SYGVKD.

In this sample, this clonotype turned up many times. The DNA for the CDR3 is TGTGCCAGCACCTGGGGTTACCTGGTCACTAATGAAAAACTGTTTTTT. This translates into CASTWGYLVTNEKLFF. The chain couples TRBV12-3 or TRBV12-4 to TRBJ1-4; D is unresolved. The CDR3 consists of 16 residues. The germline V and J ends were trimmed by 7 bases and 2 bases, with 17 bases remaining between them.

This clonotype was recorded a few times. The chain joins TRBV29-1 to TRBJ2-5; D assignment may be TRBD1 or TRBD2 (5 bases each). CDR1 and CDR2 from the germline V gene are SQVTM and ANQGSEA. This CDR3 has 15 residues. Trimming stripped 4 bases from V and 0 bases from J, with 15 bases between. The CDR3 sequence: CSVVLGTGHQETQYF. The CDR3 DNA follows: TGCAGCGTTGTACTCGGGACCGGTCACCAAGAGACCCAGTACTTC.

The sample holds many counts of this clonotype. V usage is TRBV29-1 and J usage is TRBJ2-1, with no clear D. Trimming left V 8 bases short and J 8 bases short, with 13 bases between. The CDR3 covers 11 residues. CDR1 and CDR2 from the germline V gene are SQVTM and ANQGSEA. CDR3 sequence reads: CSFSKIDEQFF. The CDR3 region has the DNA TGCAGCTTTAGTAAGATCGATGAGCAGTTCTTC.